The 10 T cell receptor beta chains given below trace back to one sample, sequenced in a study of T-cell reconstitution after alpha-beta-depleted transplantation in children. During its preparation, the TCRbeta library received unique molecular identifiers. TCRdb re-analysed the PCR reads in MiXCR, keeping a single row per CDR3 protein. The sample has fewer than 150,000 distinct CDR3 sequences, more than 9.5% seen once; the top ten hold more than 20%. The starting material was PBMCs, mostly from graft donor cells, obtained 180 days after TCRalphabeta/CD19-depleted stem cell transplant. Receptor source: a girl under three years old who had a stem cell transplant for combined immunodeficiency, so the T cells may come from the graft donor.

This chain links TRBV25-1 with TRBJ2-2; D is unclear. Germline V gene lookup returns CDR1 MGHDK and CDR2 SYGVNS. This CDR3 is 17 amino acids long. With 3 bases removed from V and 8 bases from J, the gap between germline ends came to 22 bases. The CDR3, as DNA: TGTGCCAGCAGTGATTCTTCCGGTGGTTTGGGAAAAGGGGAGCTGTTTTTT. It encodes CASSDSSGGLGKGELFF.

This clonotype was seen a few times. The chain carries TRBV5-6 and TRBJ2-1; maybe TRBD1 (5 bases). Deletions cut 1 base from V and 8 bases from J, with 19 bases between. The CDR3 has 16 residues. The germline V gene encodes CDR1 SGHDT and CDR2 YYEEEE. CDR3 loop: CASSLRGRQGPDEQFF. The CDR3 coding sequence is TGTGCCAGCAGCTTGAGAGGCCGGCAGGGCCCAGATGAGCAGTTCTTC.

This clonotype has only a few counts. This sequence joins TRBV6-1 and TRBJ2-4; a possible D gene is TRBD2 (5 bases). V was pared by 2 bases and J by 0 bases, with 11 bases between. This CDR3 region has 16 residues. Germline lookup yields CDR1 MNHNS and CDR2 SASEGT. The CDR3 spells CASSELPREAKNIQYF. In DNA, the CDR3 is TGTGCCAGCAGTGAATTGCCGAGGGAAGCCAAAAACATTCAGTACTTC.

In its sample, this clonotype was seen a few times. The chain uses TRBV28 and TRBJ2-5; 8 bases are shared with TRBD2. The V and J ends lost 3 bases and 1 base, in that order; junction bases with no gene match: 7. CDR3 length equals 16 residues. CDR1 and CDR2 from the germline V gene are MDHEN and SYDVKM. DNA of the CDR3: TGTGCCAGCAGTTTTATGGGACTAGGGTCCCAAGAGACCCAGTACTTC. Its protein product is CASSFMGLGSQETQYF.

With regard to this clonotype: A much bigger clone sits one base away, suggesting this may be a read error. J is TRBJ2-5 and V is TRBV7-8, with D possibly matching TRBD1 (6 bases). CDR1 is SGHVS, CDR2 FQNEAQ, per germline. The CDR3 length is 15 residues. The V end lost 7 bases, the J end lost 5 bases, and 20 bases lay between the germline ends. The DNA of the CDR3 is TGTGCCAGCATGGACGGAAGGGGGTCATGGGAGACCCAGTACTTC. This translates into CASMDGRGSWETQYF. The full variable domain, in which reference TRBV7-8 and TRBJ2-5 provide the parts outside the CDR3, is GAGVSQSPRYKVAKRGQDVALRCDPISGHVSLFWYQQALGQGPEFLTYFQNEAQLDKSGLPSDRFFAERPEGSVSTLKIQRTQQEDSAVYLCASMDGRGSWETQYFGPGTRLLVL.

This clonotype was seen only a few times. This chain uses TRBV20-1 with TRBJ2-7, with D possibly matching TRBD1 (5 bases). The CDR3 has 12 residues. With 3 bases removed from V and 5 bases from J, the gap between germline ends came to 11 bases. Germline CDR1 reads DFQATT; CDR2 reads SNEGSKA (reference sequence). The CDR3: CSARSRVDEQYF. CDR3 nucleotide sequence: TGCAGTGCTAGGTCCAGGGTGGACGAGCAGTACTTC.

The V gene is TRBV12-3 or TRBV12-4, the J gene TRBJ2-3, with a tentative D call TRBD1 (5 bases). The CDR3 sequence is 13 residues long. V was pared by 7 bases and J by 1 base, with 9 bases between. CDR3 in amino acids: CASTPRGTDTQYF. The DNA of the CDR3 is TGTGCCAGCACACCCAGGGGCACAGATACGCAGTATTTT.

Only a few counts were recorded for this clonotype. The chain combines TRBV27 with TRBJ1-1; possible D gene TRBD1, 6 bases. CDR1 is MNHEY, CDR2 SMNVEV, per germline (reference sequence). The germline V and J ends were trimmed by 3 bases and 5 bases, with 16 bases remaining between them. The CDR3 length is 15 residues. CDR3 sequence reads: CASSFYPRGGTEAFF. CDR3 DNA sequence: TGTGCCAGCAGTTTTTACCCCAGGGGAGGAACTGAAGCTTTCTTT.

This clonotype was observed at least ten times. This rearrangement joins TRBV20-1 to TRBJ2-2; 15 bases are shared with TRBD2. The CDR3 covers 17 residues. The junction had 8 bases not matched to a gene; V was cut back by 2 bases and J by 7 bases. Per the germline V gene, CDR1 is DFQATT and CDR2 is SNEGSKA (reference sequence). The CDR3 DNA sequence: TGCAGTGCTAGATTTCCGGGACTAGCGGGGGGCCGCGGGGAGCTGTTTTTT. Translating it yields CSARFPGLAGGRGELFF.

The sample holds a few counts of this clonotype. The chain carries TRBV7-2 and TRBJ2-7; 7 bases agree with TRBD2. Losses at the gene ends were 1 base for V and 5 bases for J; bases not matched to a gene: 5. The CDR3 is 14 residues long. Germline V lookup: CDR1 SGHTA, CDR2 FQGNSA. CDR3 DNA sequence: TGTGCCAGCAGCTTAGAAGCGGGGTTCAACGAGCAGTACTTC. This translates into CASSLEAGFNEQYF.